The TCR beta chain under discussion was sequenced for a study of blood T cell repertoires in COVID-19. Study information: The study drew acute and convalescent COVID-19 samples from the United States, Italy and Spain. T cells, B-cell-depleted T cells, or PBMCs provided the cDNA or gDNA that served as material.

Methods used by the authors: Amplification with reference gene primers provided the estimates of nucleated cell counts. Method: immunoSEQ multiplex PCR; TCRdb's copy keeps in-frame clones and lacks some. The V and J calls and clone size are taken from that table; D and trimming were inferred from the DNA. The table has some 200,000 clones, around nine tenths seen once. Germline CDR1 reads SGHNT; CDR2 reads YYREEE (reference sequence). The CDR3 runs to 18 residues. Trimming shortened V by 4 bases and J by 0 bases, and 19 bases separated the two germline ends. The sequenced sample consisted of peripheral blood. The chain recombines TRBV5-4 with TRBJ2-2; D gene unclear. This sequence originates from a man aged 50 or older with acute or convalescent COVID-19. CDR3 residues: CASSPPQRGSSNTGELFF. CDR3 sequence (DNA): TGTGCCAGCAGCCCTCCCCAGCGTGGATCATCGAACACCGGGGAGCTGTTTTTT.